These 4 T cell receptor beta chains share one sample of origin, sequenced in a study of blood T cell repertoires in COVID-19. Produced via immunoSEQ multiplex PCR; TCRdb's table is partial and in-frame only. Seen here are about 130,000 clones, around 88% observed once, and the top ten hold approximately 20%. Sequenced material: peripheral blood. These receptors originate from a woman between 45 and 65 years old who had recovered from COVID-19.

The CDR3 sequence: CASSLGRVGGGFYEQYF. CDR3 DNA sequence: TGCGCCAGCAGCTTGGGCAGGGTCGGTGGCGGATTCTACGAGCAGTACTTC. The chain combines TRBV5-1 with TRBJ2-7, with a possible D match to TRBD1 (5 bases). The ends were cut back, 0 bases at V and 3 bases at J, with 19 bases in the middle. Germline V lookup: CDR1 SGHRS, CDR2 YFSETQ. This CDR3 region has 17 residues.

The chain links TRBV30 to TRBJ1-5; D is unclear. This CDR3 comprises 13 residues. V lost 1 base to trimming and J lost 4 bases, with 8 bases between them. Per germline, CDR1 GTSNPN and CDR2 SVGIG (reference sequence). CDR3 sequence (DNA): TGTGCCTGGAGTGAACAGATAAATCAGCCCCAGCATTTT. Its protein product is CAWSEQINQPQHF. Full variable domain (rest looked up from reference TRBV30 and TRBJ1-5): SQTIHQWPATLVQPVGSPLSLECTVEGTSNPNLYWYRQAAGRGLQLLFYSVGIGQISSEVPQNLSASRPQDRQFILSSKKLLLSDSGFYLCAWSEQINQPQHFGDGTRLSIL.

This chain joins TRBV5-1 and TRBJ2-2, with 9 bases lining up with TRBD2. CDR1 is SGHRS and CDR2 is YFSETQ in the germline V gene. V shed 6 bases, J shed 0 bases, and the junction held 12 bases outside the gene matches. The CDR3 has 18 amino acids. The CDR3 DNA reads TGCGCCAGCAAGGGGTGGTCTACTAGCGGGTCGAACACCGGGGAGCTGTTTTTT. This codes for CASKGWSTSGSNTGELFF.

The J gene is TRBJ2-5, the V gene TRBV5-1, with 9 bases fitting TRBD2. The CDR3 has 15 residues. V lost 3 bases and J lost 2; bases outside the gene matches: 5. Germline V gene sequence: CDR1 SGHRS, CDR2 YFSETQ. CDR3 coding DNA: TGCGCCAGCAGCTCGACTAGCGGACCTCAAGAGACCCAGTACTTC. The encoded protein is CASSSTSGPQETQYF.